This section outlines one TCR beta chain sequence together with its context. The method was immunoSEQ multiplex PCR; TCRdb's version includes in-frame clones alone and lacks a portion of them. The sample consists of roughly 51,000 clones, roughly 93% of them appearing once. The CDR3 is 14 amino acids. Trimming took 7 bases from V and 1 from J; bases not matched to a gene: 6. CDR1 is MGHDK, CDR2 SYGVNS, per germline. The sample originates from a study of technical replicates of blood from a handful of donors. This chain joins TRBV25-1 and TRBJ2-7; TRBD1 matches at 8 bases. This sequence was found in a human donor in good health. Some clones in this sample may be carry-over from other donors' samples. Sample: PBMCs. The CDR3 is CASTATGVSYEQYF. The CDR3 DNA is TGTGCCAGCACTGCGACAGGGGTATCCTACGAGCAGTACTTC.